This T cell receptor (beta chain) was obtained from a study of tumor-infiltrating lymphocytes in primary liver carcinoma. Germline V lookup: CDR1 SEHNR, CDR2 FQNEAQ (reference sequence). The ends were cut back, 5 bases at V and 5 bases at J, with 8 bases in the middle. The CDR3 has 12 residues. In the case of this clonotype: Its target is not known.

The investigators made TCR beta cDNA from about 500 ng total RNA, using a constant-region primer. Slightly modified ARM-PCR served as the procedure for the TCR beta libraries. These libraries came from three rounds of nested multiplex PCR. Both of the initial two PCR rounds ran for about 9 cycles and employed TRBV1-TRBV30 forward primers alongside a C-beta reverse primer. TCRdb ran MiXCR on the multiplex PCR reads and lists one entry per CDR3 protein. This sample has 310,000 or so distinct CDR3 sequences; 50% to 60% occur once, and the top ten carry over 15%. Findings and limits, study-wide: Tumor region pairs showed greater overlap than either tumor-adjacent or tumor-blood pairs did.

Germline DNA was extracted too, while blood RNA derived from unsorted whole blood. Source material: peripheral blood. The rearrangement uses TRBV7-9 and TRBJ2-3, with D perhaps matching TRBD2 (6 bases). The TCR comes from a woman in her 30s with primary liver carcinoma and hepatitis B virus infection. CDR3 nucleotide sequence: TGTGCCAGCAGCCCGGGGGTAGATACGCAGTATTTT. Its translation: CASSPGVDTQYF.